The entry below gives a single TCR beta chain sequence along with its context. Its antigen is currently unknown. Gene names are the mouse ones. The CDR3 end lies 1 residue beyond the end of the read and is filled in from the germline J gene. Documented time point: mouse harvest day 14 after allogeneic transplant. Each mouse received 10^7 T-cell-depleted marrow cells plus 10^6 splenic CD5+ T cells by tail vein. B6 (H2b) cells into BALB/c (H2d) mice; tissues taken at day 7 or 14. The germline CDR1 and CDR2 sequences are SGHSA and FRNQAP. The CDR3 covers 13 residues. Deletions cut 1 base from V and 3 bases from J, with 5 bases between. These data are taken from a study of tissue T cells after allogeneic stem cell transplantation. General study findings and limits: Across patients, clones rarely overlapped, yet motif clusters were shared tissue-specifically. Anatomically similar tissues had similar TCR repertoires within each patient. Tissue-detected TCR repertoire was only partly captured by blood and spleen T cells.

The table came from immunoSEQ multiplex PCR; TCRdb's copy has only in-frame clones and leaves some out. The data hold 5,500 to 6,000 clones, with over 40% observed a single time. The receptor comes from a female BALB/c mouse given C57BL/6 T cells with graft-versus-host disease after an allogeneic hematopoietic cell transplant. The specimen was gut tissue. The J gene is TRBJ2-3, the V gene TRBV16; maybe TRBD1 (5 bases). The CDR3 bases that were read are TGTGCAAGCAGCTTAGGGACAGCAGAAACGCTGTAT. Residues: CASSLGTAETLY. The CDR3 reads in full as CASSLGTAETLYF.